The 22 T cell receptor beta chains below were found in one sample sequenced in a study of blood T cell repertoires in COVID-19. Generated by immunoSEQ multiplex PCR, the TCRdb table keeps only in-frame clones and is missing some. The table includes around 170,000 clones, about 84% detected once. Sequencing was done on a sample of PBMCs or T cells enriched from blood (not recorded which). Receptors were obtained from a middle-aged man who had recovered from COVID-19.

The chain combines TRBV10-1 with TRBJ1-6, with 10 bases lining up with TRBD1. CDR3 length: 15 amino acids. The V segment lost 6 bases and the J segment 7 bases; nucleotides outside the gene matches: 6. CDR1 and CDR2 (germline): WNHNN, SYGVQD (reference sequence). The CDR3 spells CASRPPGQGNSPLHF. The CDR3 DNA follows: TGCGCCAGCAGGCCTCCGGGACAGGGGAATTCACCCCTCCACTTT.

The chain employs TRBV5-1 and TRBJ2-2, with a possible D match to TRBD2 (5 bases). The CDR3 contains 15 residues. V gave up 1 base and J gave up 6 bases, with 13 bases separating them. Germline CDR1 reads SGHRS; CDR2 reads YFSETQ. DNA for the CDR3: TGCGCCAGCAGCTTGTCGTCGGGGTCCCCCGGGGAGCTGTTTTTT. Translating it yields CASSLSSGSPGELFF.

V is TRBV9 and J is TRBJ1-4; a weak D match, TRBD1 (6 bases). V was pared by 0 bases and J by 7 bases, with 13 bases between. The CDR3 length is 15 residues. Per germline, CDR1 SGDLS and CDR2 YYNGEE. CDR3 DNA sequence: TGTGCCAGCAGCGTAGAAGGACAGAGGAGTGAAAAACTGTTTTTT. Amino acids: CASSVEGQRSEKLFF.

The CDR3 loop is CASSALQVIPMNTEAFF. The DNA for the CDR3 is TGTGCCAGCAGTGCCCTACAGGTCATACCAATGAACACTGAAGCTTTCTTT. The chain employs TRBV6-1 and TRBJ1-1, with TRBD1 as a possible D gene (5 bases). Germline V gene sequence: CDR1 MNHNS, CDR2 SASEGT. Trimming removed 4 bases at V and 0 bases at J, with 18 bases between. CDR3 length: 17 residues.

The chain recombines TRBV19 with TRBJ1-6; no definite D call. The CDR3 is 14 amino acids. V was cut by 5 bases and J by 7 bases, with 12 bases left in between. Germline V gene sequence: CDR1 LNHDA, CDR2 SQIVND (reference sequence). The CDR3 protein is CASSHPIQNSPLHF. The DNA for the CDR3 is TGTGCCAGTAGTCACCCCATACAGAATTCACCCCTCCACTTT.

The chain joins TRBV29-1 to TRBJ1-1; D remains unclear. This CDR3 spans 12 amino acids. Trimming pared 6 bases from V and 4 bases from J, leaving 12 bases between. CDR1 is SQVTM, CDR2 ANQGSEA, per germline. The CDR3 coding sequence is TGCAGCGTCGAGGGCATCAGCACTGAAGCTTTCTTT. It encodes CSVEGISTEAFF.

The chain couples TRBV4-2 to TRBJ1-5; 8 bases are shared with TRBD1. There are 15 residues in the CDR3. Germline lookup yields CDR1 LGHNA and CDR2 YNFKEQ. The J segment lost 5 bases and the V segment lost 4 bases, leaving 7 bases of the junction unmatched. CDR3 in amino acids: CASSPRQGSDQPQHF. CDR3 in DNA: TGTGCCAGCAGCCCCCGACAGGGGAGCGATCAGCCCCAGCATTTT.

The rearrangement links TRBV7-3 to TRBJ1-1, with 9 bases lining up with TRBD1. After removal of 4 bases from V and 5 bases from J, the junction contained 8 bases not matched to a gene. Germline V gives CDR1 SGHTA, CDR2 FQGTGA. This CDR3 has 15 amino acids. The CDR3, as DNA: TGTGCCAGCAGCTCGGAGACAGGGGGATGGACTGAAGCTTTCTTT. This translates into CASSSETGGWTEAFF.

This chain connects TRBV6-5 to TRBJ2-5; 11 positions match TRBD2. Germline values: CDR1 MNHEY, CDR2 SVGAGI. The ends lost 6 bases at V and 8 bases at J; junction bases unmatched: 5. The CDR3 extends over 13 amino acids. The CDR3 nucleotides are TGTGCCAGCAGCTCGGGACTAGCGGAAACCCAGTACTTC. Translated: CASSSGLAETQYF.

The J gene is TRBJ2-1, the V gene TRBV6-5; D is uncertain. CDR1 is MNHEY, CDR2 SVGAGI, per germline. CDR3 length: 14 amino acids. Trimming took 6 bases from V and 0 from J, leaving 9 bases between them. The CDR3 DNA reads TGTGCCAGCAGGGGCACCTCCTCCTACAATGAGCAGTTCTTC. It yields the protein CASRGTSSYNEQFF.

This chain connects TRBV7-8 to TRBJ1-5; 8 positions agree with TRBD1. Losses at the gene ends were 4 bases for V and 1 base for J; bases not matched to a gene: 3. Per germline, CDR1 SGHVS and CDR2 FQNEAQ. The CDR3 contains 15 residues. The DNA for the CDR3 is TGTGCCAGCAGCTCAGGGGGCTGGAGCAATCAGCCCCAGCATTTT. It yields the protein CASSSGGWSNQPQHF.

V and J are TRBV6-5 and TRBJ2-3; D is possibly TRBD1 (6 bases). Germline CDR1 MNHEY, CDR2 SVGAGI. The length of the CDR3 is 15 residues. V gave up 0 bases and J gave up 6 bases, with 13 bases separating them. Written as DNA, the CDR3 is TGTGCCAGCAGTTACTCATGGGACAAGGACGATACGCAGTATTTT. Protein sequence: CASSYSWDKDDTQYF.

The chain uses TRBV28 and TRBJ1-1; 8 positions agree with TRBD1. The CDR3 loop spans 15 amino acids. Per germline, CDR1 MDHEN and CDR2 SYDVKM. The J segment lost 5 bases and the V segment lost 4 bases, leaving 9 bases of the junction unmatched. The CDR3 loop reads CASSSGGEGNTEAFF. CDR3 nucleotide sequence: TGTGCCAGCAGTTCAGGGGGCGAAGGTAATACTGAAGCTTTCTTT.

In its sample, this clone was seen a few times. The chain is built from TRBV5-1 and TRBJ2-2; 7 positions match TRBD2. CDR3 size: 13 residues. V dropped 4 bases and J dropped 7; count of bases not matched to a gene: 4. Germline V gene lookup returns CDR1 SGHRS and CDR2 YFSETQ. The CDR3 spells CASSTASGGELFF. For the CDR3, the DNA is TGCGCCAGCAGCACCGCTAGCGGCGGGGAGCTGTTTTTT.

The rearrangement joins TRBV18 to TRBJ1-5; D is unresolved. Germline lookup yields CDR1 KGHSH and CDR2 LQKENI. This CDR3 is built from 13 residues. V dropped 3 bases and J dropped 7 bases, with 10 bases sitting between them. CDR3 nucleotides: TGTGCCAGCTCACCCACCTCGGGGCAGCCCCAGCATTTT. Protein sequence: CASSPTSGQPQHF.

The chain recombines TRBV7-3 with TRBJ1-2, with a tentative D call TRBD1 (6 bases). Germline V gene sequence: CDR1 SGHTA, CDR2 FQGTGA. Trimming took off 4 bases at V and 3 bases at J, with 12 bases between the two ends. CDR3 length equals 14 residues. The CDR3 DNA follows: TGTGCCAGCAGCTCCAGAGGGGGAGACTATGGCTACACCTTC. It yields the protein CASSSRGGDYGYTF.

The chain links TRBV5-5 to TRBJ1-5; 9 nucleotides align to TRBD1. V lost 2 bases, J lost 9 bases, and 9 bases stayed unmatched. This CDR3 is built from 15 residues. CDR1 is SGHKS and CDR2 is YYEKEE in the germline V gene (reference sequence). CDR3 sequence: CASSFHGTGLWPQHF. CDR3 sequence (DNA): TGTGCCAGCAGCTTTCACGGGACAGGGTTATGGCCCCAGCATTTT.

Here the CDR3 reads CSAPRTGGNYGYTF. CDR3 in DNA: TGCAGCGCCCCCCGGACAGGGGGCAACTATGGCTACACCTTC. V is TRBV29-1 and J is TRBJ1-2, with TRBD1 identical over 11 bases. V shed 7 bases and J 2 bases; nucleotides not matched to a gene: 6. CDR1 and CDR2 (germline): SQVTM, ANQGSEA. The CDR3 has 14 amino acids.

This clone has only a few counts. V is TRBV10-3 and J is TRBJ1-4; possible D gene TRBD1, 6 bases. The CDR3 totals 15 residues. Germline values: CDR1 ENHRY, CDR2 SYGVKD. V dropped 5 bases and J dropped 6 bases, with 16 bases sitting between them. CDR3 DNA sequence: TGTGCCATCAGTTCTTCCCGGGGGGCTCATGAAAAACTGTTTTTT. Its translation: CAISSSRGAHEKLFF.

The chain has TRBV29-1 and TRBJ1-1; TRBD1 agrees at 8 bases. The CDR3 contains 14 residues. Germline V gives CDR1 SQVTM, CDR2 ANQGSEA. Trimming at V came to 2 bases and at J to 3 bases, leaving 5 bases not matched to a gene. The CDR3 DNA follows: TGCAGCGTTGAACGACAGGGGCCCTACACTGAAGCTTTCTTT. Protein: CSVERQGPYTEAFF.

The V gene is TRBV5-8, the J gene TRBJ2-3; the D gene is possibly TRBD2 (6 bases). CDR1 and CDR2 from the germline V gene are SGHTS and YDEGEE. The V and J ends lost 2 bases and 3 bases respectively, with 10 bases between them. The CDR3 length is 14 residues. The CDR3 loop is CASSFKGTTDTQYF. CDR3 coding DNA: TGTGCCAGCAGCTTTAAGGGGACTACAGATACGCAGTATTTT.

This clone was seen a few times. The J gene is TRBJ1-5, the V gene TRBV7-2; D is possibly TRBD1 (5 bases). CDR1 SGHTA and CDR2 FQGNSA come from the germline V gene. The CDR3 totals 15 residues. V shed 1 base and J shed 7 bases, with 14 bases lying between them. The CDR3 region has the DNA TGTGCCAGCAGCTTAGTGGGGCAGGGTGGACAGCCCCAGCATTTT. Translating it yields CASSLVGQGGQPQHF.